This T cell receptor (beta chain) stems from a study of early T cells in non-severe SARS-CoV-2 infection. Study information: Chains stayed unpaired after sequencing of bulk RNA from unsorted whole blood. General study points: VDJdb matches were skewed toward anti-spike CD8 T cell responses.

Trimming took 3 bases from V and 5 from J, leaving 11 bases between them. Per germline, CDR1 SGDLS and CDR2 YYNGEE. The CDR3 loop spans 13 amino acids. This clonotype came up many times. As yet, its antigen is unknown. MiXCR, run by TCRdb on the 5' RACE reads, gives a single entry per CDR3 protein. The table records approximately 79,000 distinct CDR3 sequences, around 13% of them present only once. This TCR was recovered from an adult who was a healthcare worker with PCR-confirmed SARS-CoV-2 infection or an uninfected control (not recorded which). This chain uses TRBV9 with TRBJ1-1; TRBD1 is a possible D gene (6 bases). Sequencing used whole blood. The CDR3 sequence: CASSGGRGTEAFF. CDR3 in DNA: TGTGCCAGCAGCGGGGGGCGCGGGACTGAAGCTTTCTTT. Variable domain in full (rest from reference TRBV9 and TRBJ1-1): DSGVTQTPKHLITATGQRVTLRCSPRSGDLSVYWYQQSLDQGLQFLIQYYNGEERAKGNILERFSAQQFPDLHSELNLSSLELGDSALYFCASSGGRGTEAFFGQGTRLTVV.